The 26 T cell receptor beta chains below come from one sample, sequenced in a study of T cells in Graves' hyperthyroidism and ophthalmopathy. The investigators amplified TCR beta CDR3 regions from RNA transcripts. The TCR CDR3 first-round RT-PCR relied on the HTBI primer set. A single record per CDR3 protein comes from TCRdb applying MiXCR to the multiplex PCR reads. The sample contains hundreds of thousands of distinct CDR3 sequences, roughly 16% of which appear only once. The source material was blood. The source of these receptors is a woman aged 25 to 39 with Graves' hyperthyroidism.

The rearrangement links TRBV5-1 to TRBJ2-1, with 10 nucleotides matching TRBD2. V lost 4 bases and J lost 9; bases outside the gene matches: 7. This CDR3 region has 14 residues. CDR1 SGHRS and CDR2 YFSETQ come from the germline V gene. CDR3 DNA: TGCGCCAGCAGCGTTTCTAGCGGGAGTAGTGAGCAGTTCTTC. Translation: CASSVSSGSSEQFF.

This clonotype was detected a few times. The rearrangement uses TRBV30 and TRBJ2-1; 9 bases agree with TRBD2. V dropped 4 bases and J dropped 6; count of bases not matched to a gene: 16. CDR3 length equals 17 residues. The germline CDR1 and CDR2 sequences are GTSNPN and SVGIG (reference sequence). Here the CDR3 DNA reads TGTGCCTGGACCCGAGCCAAGAGCGGGAGGTGGGTCAATGAGCAGTTCTTC. Amino acids: CAWTRAKSGRWVNEQFF. Together with reference TRBV30 and TRBJ2-1, the CDR3 gives the full variable domain: SQTIHQWPATLVQPVGSPLSLECTVEGTSNPNLYWYRQAAGRGLQLLFYSVGIGQISSEVPQNLSASRPQDRQFILSSKKLLLSDSGFYLCAWTRAKSGRWVNEQFFGPGTRLTVL.

V gene TRBV5-6 combines with J gene TRBJ1-6; tentative D call: TRBD1 (5 bases). Trimming stripped 6 bases from V and 9 bases from J, with 19 bases between. This CDR3 comprises 15 residues. Germline values: CDR1 SGHDT, CDR2 YYEEEE. The CDR3 sequence is CASTPARSGSSPLHF. CDR3 in DNA: TGTGCCAGCACCCCGGCGAGGTCAGGGTCTTCACCCCTCCACTTT.

This chain uses TRBV27 with TRBJ2-1, with D uncertain. Germline V gene data show CDR1 as MNHEY and CDR2 as SMNVEV (reference sequence). The V end was cut by 10 bases, the J end by 4 bases, with 8 bases between. There are 11 residues in the CDR3. CDR3 in amino acids: CATRGYNEQFF. DNA of the CDR3: TGTGCCACCCGTGGATACAATGAGCAGTTCTTC.

This clonotype showed up just a few times. The chain joins TRBV7-9 to TRBJ1-6; TRBD1 matches 10 bases. The CDR3 contains 17 residues. J was trimmed by 4 bases and V by 5 bases; bases with no gene match: 8. CDR1 is SEHNR, CDR2 FQNEAQ, per germline (reference sequence). The CDR3 nucleotides read TGTGCCAGCAGCGGAAGGGACAGGGGATATTATAATTCACCCCTCCACTTT. Protein sequence: CASSGRDRGYYNSPLHF. The whole variable domain, filled in from reference TRBV7-9 and TRBJ1-6, reads DTGVSQNPRHKITKRGQNVTFRCDPISEHNRLYWYRQTLGQGPEFLTYFQNEAQLEKSRLLSDRFSAERPKGSFSTLEIQRTEQGDSAMYLCASSGRDRGYYNSPLHFGNGTRLTVT.

Ten or more counts support this clonotype. V usage is TRBV11-2 and J usage is TRBJ2-1, with unresolved D. The germline gives CDR1 SGHAT, CDR2 FQNNGV. V was clipped by 5 bases and J by 7 bases, with 12 bases between them. CDR3 size: 13 residues. The CDR3 reads CASSPGPLNEQFF. CDR3 bases: TGTGCCAGCAGCCCTGGACCTCTGAATGAGCAGTTCTTC.

This clonotype was seen more than once but under ten times. This CDR3 reads CASSSTGTQNTGELFF. DNA for the CDR3: TGTGCCAGCAGCTCTACCGGGACACAGAACACCGGGGAGCTGTTTTTT. This sequence joins TRBV7-6 and TRBJ2-2, with D maybe TRBD1 (6 bases). The CDR3 runs to 16 residues. Trimming left V 4 bases short and J 1 base short, with 13 bases between. CDR1 and CDR2 from the germline V gene are SGHVS and FNYEAQ.

The chain is built from TRBV7-9 and TRBJ2-1; 11 positions agree with TRBD1. CDR3 length: 18 amino acids. Germline V lookup: CDR1 SEHNR, CDR2 FQNEAQ (reference sequence). With 2 bases clipped from V and 6 bases from J, the junction kept 12 bases outside the gene matches. The CDR3 nucleotides read TGTGCCAGCAGCTTAAGTTACCGCCTCGGGACAGGGGGCAATGAGCAGTTCTTC. Translated: CASSLSYRLGTGGNEQFF.

V and J are TRBV20-1 and TRBJ2-3; TRBD1 agrees at 9 bases. CDR3 size: 16 residues. V was clipped by 0 bases and J by 0 bases; unmatched bases: 4. Germline-derived CDR1 and CDR2 are DFQATT and SNEGSKA (reference sequence). For the CDR3, the DNA is TGCAGTGCTAGAGATTCCGGGACAGGGAGCACAGATACGCAGTATTTT. Protein: CSARDSGTGSTDTQYF.

Comment on this clonotype: A read error may be the cause here, since a much bigger clone is one base away. V and J are TRBV11-2 and TRBJ2-7; TRBD1 might be the D (7 bases). The CDR3 runs to 15 residues. The germline V gene has CDR1 SGHAT and CDR2 FQNNGV. The CDR3 bases are TGTGCCAGCAGTGGCCCGACAGGGAGGAACTACGAGCAGGACTTC. Translated, it gives CASSGPTGRNYEQDF.

The rearrangement uses TRBV13 and TRBJ2-2, with D possibly TRBD1 on 5 matching bases. Germline V gene lookup returns CDR1 PRHDT and CDR2 FYEKMQ (reference sequence). V shed 5 bases and J shed 1 base, with 11 bases lying between them. This CDR3 is 15 amino acids long. The CDR3 DNA reads as TGTGCCAGCAGCGGGCAGGGAAGGAACACCGGGGAGCTGTTTTTT. Translating gives CASSGQGRNTGELFF. Filled out from reference TRBV13 and TRBJ2-2, the complete variable domain reads AAGVIQSPRHLIKEKRETATLKCYPIPRHDTVYWYQQGPGQDPQFLISFYEKMQSDKGSIPDRFSAQQFSDYHSELNMSSLELGDSALYFCASSGQGRNTGELFFGEGSRLTVL.

V usage is TRBV4-1 and J usage is TRBJ1-1; tentative D call: TRBD1 (6 bases). The CDR3 runs 14 residues. V gave up 1 base and J gave up 5 bases, with 11 bases separating them. Germline V gene sequence: CDR1 MGHRA, CDR2 YSYEKL. DNA for the CDR3: TGCGCCAGCAGCCAAGCAGGGGTAGGTACTGAAGCTTTCTTT. Residues: CASSQAGVGTEAFF.

This clonotype was seen a handful of times. This chain joins TRBV20-1 and TRBJ2-1; D not resolved. V was pared by 1 base and J by 8 bases, with 15 bases between. Germline CDR1 DFQATT, CDR2 SNEGSKA (reference sequence). The CDR3 loop spans 14 amino acids. Here the CDR3 reads CSARGVGRGDEQFF. The CDR3 DNA follows: TGCAGTGCTAGAGGGGTCGGAAGAGGAGATGAGCAGTTCTTC.

A few counts support this clonotype. This sequence joins TRBV28 and TRBJ2-7, with 9 bases lining up with TRBD2. Trimming removed 7 bases from V and 12 bases from J; junction bases left unmatched: 13. CDR3 size: 13 residues. Germline V gene sequence: CDR1 MDHEN, CDR2 SYDVKM. The CDR3 is CASMAGGGLAPYF. CDR3 nucleotide sequence: TGTGCCAGCATGGCAGGGGGAGGACTAGCGCCGTACTTC.

This clonotype was counted ten times or more. For the CDR3, the DNA is TGTGCCAGCAGTTTGGTACTAGCGGGAGGTCACGGGGAGCTGTTTTTT. It codes for CASSLVLAGGHGELFF. The rearrangement links TRBV28 to TRBJ2-2, with TRBD2 identical over 12 bases. The V gene's germline CDR1 is MDHEN and CDR2 SYDVKM. CDR3 length equals 16 residues. The trim removed 3 bases at V and 7 bases at J, leaving 6 bases unmatched.

This clonotype appeared many times. The chain couples TRBV6-5 to TRBJ2-7, with 8 bases that match TRBD2. CDR1 is MNHEY, CDR2 SVGAGI, per germline. The CDR3 runs 18 residues. The V gene end was trimmed by 0 bases and the J gene end by 1 base; junction bases not matched to a gene: 11. The CDR3 is CASSYSTREVFPSYEQYF. For the CDR3, the DNA is TGTGCCAGCAGTTACTCGACGCGGGAGGTGTTTCCGTCCTACGAGCAGTACTTC.

This clonotype was counted at least ten times. V gene TRBV2 combines with J gene TRBJ2-3; tentative D call: TRBD1 (6 bases). Trimming removed 9 bases from V and 0 bases from J, with 10 bases in between. The CDR3 contains 13 residues. Germline lookup yields CDR1 SNHLY and CDR2 FYNNEI. CDR3 in DNA: TGTGCCAGGAGGACAGAAAGCACAGATACGCAGTATTTT. Its translation is CARRTESTDTQYF. The full variable domain, its missing parts supplied by reference TRBV2 and TRBJ2-3, is EPEVTQTPSHQVTQMGQEVILRCVPISNHLYFYWYRQILGQKVEFLVSFYNNEISEKSEIFDDQFSVERPDGSNFTLKIRSTKLEDSAMYFCARRTESTDTQYFGPGTRLTVL.

This clonotype was counted many times. This chain joins TRBV7-8 and TRBJ2-5; D remains ambiguous. Trimming took 5 bases from V and 5 from J, leaving 15 bases between them. This CDR3 is 14 amino acids long. Germline V gene lookup returns CDR1 SGHVS and CDR2 FQNEAQ. For the CDR3, the DNA is TGTGCCAGCAGCACACGGACGCGTCCGGAGACCCAGTACTTC. It encodes CASSTRTRPETQYF.

Only a few counts were recorded for this clonotype. The genes are TRBV5-4 and TRBJ2-2; D tentatively reads TRBD1 or TRBD2 (5 bases each). In germline, CDR1 is SGHNT, CDR2 YYREEE (reference sequence). The V and J ends lost 5 bases and 7 bases respectively, with 18 bases between them. The CDR3 extends over 15 amino acids. CDR3 residues: CASRRDLDSGGELFF. In nucleotides, the CDR3 is TGTGCCAGCAGACGGGACCTCGACTCTGGCGGGGAGCTGTTTTTT.

This rearrangement joins TRBV29-1 to TRBJ2-2, with 8 nucleotides matching TRBD1. The ends lost 6 bases at V and 13 bases at J; junction bases unmatched: 7. CDR1 and CDR2 from the germline V gene are SQVTM and ANQGSEA. The CDR3 totals 11 residues. The CDR3 nucleotides are TGCAGCGTCCCCACAGGGGGTAGGCTGTTTTTT. Translation gives CSVPTGGRLFF.

The rearrangement uses TRBV6-2 or TRBV6-3 and TRBJ2-1, with a tentative D call TRBD2 (5 bases). The CDR3 runs 15 residues. V was trimmed by 2 bases and J by 5 bases, leaving 13 bases between them. From germline, CDR1 is MNHEY and CDR2 SVGEGT. CDR3 DNA: TGTGCCAGCAGTTACGTTCGAACTAGTAACAATGAGCAGTTCTTC. Amino acid sequence: CASSYVRTSNNEQFF.

This clonotype was seen many times. The chain joins TRBV29-1 to TRBJ2-7; 8 nucleotides agree with TRBD2. The CDR3 spans 13 residues. V dropped 3 bases and J dropped 4; count of bases not matched to a gene: 5. Germline V gene data show CDR1 as SQVTM and CDR2 as ANQGSEA. DNA of the CDR3: TGCAGCGTTGAGGAGCGGGAGACGTACGAGCAGTACTTC. Protein product: CSVEERETYEQYF.

This clonotype was seen a few times. This rearrangement joins TRBV20-1 to TRBJ2-7; 8 nucleotides line up with TRBD1. The CDR3 runs 15 residues. Germline trimming cut 4 bases from V and 6 bases from J; bases unmatched to any gene: 14. Germline values: CDR1 DFQATT, CDR2 SNEGSKA (reference sequence). CDR3 protein: CSAKPWTGTLGEQYF. Here the CDR3 DNA reads TGCAGTGCTAAACCCTGGACAGGGACTCTAGGCGAGCAGTACTTC.

Comment on this clonotype: A single base separates this from a much larger clone, so it may be a read error. V is TRBV7-2 and J is TRBJ2-7; D may be TRBD2 (5 bases). Germline V lookup: CDR1 SGHTA, CDR2 FQGNSA. The CDR3 has 15 residues. The CDR3 region is CASSLALEVDYGQYF. The CDR3 region has the DNA TGTGCCAGCAGCTTAGCGCTAGAGGTAGACTACGGGCAGTACTTC.

Many counts were recorded for this clonotype. The J gene is TRBJ2-7, the V gene TRBV7-9; 11 bases fit TRBD1. Looked up from germline, CDR1 is SEHNR and CDR2 is FQNEAQ (reference sequence). V was pared by 3 bases and J by 3 bases, with 4 bases of the junction left unmatched. The CDR3 extends over 15 amino acids. The CDR3 here is CASSLGDRGFYEQYF. In nucleotides, the CDR3 is TGTGCCAGCAGCTTGGGGGACAGGGGGTTCTACGAGCAGTACTTC.

This clonotype was recorded at least ten times. This rearrangement joins TRBV28 to TRBJ2-7; 9 bases align to TRBD2. The CDR3 contains 16 residues. CDR1 MDHEN and CDR2 SYDVKM come from the germline V gene. The ends lost 0 bases at V and 6 bases at J; junction bases unmatched: 9. The CDR3 bases are TGTGCCAGCAGTTTATGGGCGGGAGGGCTAGTTAGCGAGCAGTACTTC. Translated: CASSLWAGGLVSEQYF.